A selection of T cell receptor beta chains follows, all from one sample in a study of response to subunit inactivated influenza vaccine. Using its own MiXCR run on the RT-PCR reads, TCRdb lists one record per CDR3 protein. Here the sample spans approximately 520,000 distinct CDR3 sequences, 25% being singletons. Sequencing used CD4+ T cells sorted from PBMCs, obtained roughly 5 days after vaccination. These receptors came from a man aged 45-65 years who received an inactivated influenza vaccine. Both conserved end residues are part of each CDR3. Fields, in order: V gene, clone size, D gene, J gene, CDR3 DNA, CDR3 protein. The D gene is left open where the match is weak. Not all rows give a size; the values are once, few, many and, for expanded clones, a class.

v_call: TRBV24-1; clone_size: many; d_call: .; j_call: TRBJ2-1; cdr3_nt: TGTGCCACCCGTCGGTCCTCCTACAATGAGCAGTTCTTC; cdr3_aa: CATRRSSYNEQFF
v_call: TRBV28; clone_size: many; d_call: .; j_call: TRBJ1-1; cdr3_nt: TGTGCCAGCAGTGGGGGGAGGACTGAAGCTTTCTTT; cdr3_aa: CASSGGRTEAFF
v_call: TRBV11-2; clone_size: .; d_call: .; j_call: TRBJ2-7; cdr3_nt: TGTGCCAGCAGCTCTCCCCGGGGGCCCCGTTACGAGCAGTACTTC; cdr3_aa: CASSSPRGPRYEQYF
v_call: TRBV5-4; clone_size: few; d_call: .; j_call: TRBJ2-5; cdr3_nt: TGTGCCAGCAGCAGACGACAGGAACAAGAGACCCAGTACTTC; cdr3_aa: CASSRRQEQETQYF
v_call: TRBV10-3; clone_size: few; d_call: .; j_call: TRBJ1-1; cdr3_nt: TGTGCCATCAGTGCCAAGATGAACACTGAAGCTTTCTTT; cdr3_aa: CAISAKMNTEAFF
v_call: TRBV24-1; clone_size: few; d_call: .; j_call: TRBJ2-1; cdr3_nt: TGTGCCACCAGTGATTTTGACGGCGGCCAACACAATGAGCAGTTCTTC; cdr3_aa: CATSDFDGGQHNEQFF
v_call: TRBV5-4; clone_size: .; d_call: TRBD1; j_call: TRBJ2-7; cdr3_nt: TGTGCCAGCAGCCTCGGGACAGCCCCCGATTACGAGCAGTACTTC; cdr3_aa: CASSLGTAPDYEQYF
v_call: TRBV3-1; clone_size: .; d_call: .; j_call: TRBJ2-1; cdr3_nt: TGTGCCAGCAGCCTACGTCAGATGCAGTTCTTC; cdr3_aa: CASSLRQMQFF
v_call: TRBV20-1; clone_size: .; d_call: TRBD2; j_call: TRBJ2-7; cdr3_nt: TGCAGTGCTAGTACGCGACTAGCGGCCTACGAGCAGTACTTC; cdr3_aa: CSASTRLAAYEQYF
v_call: TRBV7-2; clone_size: .; d_call: TRBD2; j_call: TRBJ2-3; cdr3_nt: TGTGCCAGCAGCTTAAGCGGACTAGCGGCTACAATCACAGATACGCAGTATTTT; cdr3_aa: CASSLSGLAATITDTQYF
v_call: TRBV7-2; clone_size: many; d_call: TRBD1; j_call: TRBJ2-3; cdr3_nt: TGTGCCAGCAGGGACAGGGCCCCCACGCAGTATTTT; cdr3_aa: CASRDRAPTQYF
v_call: TRBV5-1; clone_size: few; d_call: TRBD2; j_call: TRBJ2-2; cdr3_nt: TGCGCCAGCAGCTTGGCCCGCGCGGGAGGAACCGGGGAGCTGTTTTTT; cdr3_aa: CASSLARAGGTGELFF
v_call: TRBV4-3; clone_size: .; d_call: .; j_call: TRBJ2-3; cdr3_nt: TGCGCCAGCAGCCAAGTTTTTATCGGCACAGATACGCAGTATTTT; cdr3_aa: CASSQVFIGTDTQYF
v_call: TRBV19; clone_size: few; d_call: TRBD2; j_call: TRBJ2-3; cdr3_nt: TGTGCCAGTAGTAGAGGACTAGCGGGAGGAGGAGATACGCAGTATTTT; cdr3_aa: CASSRGLAGGGDTQYF
v_call: TRBV5-1; clone_size: .; d_call: .; j_call: TRBJ2-3; cdr3_nt: TGCGCCAGCAGCCCTTGGTTGAGGGGCGGTTTCACAGATACGCAGTATTTT; cdr3_aa: CASSPWLRGGFTDTQYF
v_call: TRBV5-1; clone_size: few; d_call: .; j_call: TRBJ1-2; cdr3_nt: TGCGCCAGCAAGGAGGGCGGCGGCTATGGCTACACCTTC; cdr3_aa: CASKEGGGYGYTF
v_call: TRBV5-5; clone_size: .; d_call: .; j_call: TRBJ2-4; cdr3_nt: TGTGCCAGCAGCTTGGCTGCCCAGGGCGGAAACATTCAGTACTTC; cdr3_aa: CASSLAAQGGNIQYF
v_call: TRBV6-2/TRBV6-3; clone_size: .; d_call: TRBD1; j_call: TRBJ1-2; cdr3_nt: TGTGCCAGCAGATCTACAGGGGGCTATGGCTACACCTTC; cdr3_aa: CASRSTGGYGYTF
v_call: TRBV7-2; clone_size: .; d_call: TRBD1; j_call: TRBJ2-5; cdr3_nt: TGTGCCAGCAGCTTCTGGACAGGGGGAGAGACCCAGTACTTC; cdr3_aa: CASSFWTGGETQYF
v_call: TRBV12-3/TRBV12-4; clone_size: many; d_call: .; j_call: TRBJ2-3; cdr3_nt: TGTGCCAGCAGCCGGGCGGATACGCAGTATTTT; cdr3_aa: CASSRADTQYF
v_call: TRBV3-1; clone_size: .; d_call: .; j_call: TRBJ1-2; cdr3_nt: TGTGCCAGCAGCAAATATCCGGACATGAACTATGGCTACACCTTC; cdr3_aa: CASSKYPDMNYGYTF
v_call: TRBV7-2; clone_size: few; d_call: .; j_call: TRBJ2-7; cdr3_nt: TGTGCCAGCAGCTTGGCAACAGGGTTGAGAGGGGAGCAGTACTTC; cdr3_aa: CASSLATGLRGEQYF
v_call: TRBV5-1; clone_size: few; d_call: TRBD2; j_call: TRBJ2-1; cdr3_nt: TGCGCCAGCAGCGCCCCTAGCGGGACCTACAATGAGCAGTTCTTC; cdr3_aa: CASSAPSGTYNEQFF
v_call: TRBV12-3/TRBV12-4; clone_size: .; d_call: .; j_call: TRBJ1-1; cdr3_nt: TGTGCCAGCATCGGGGCAGGGAGGTTTACTGAAGCTTTCTTT; cdr3_aa: CASIGAGRFTEAFF
v_call: TRBV12-3/TRBV12-4; clone_size: few; d_call: .; j_call: TRBJ2-5; cdr3_nt: TGTGCCAGCAGTTTAGGAGAGGTAGAGACCCAGTACTTC; cdr3_aa: CASSLGEVETQYF
v_call: TRBV5-1; clone_size: .; d_call: TRBD2; j_call: TRBJ2-2; cdr3_nt: TGCGCCAGCAGCTTGAACGGACTAGTTGGGGCCGGGGAGCTGTTTTTT; cdr3_aa: CASSLNGLVGAGELFF
v_call: TRBV28; clone_size: .; d_call: .; j_call: TRBJ2-2; cdr3_nt: TGTGCCAGCGAAACAGGCGGCATTATCACCGGGGAGCTGTTTTTT; cdr3_aa: CASETGGIITGELFF
v_call: TRBV5-1; clone_size: once; d_call: .; j_call: TRBJ2-6; cdr3_nt: TGCGCCAGCAGCTTTTCAGGGGACGGGGCCAACGTCCTGACTTTC; cdr3_aa: CASSFSGDGANVLTF
v_call: TRBV5-6; clone_size: .; d_call: .; j_call: TRBJ2-2; cdr3_nt: TGTGCCAGCAGCTTGGACGGAAAGACGAACACCGGGGAGCTGTTTTTT; cdr3_aa: CASSLDGKTNTGELFF
v_call: TRBV20-1; clone_size: few; d_call: .; j_call: TRBJ2-1; cdr3_nt: TGCAGTGCTAGAGATTCCCTGTCGTTAGTGCAGTTCTTC; cdr3_aa: CSARDSLSLVQFF
v_call: TRBV5-6; clone_size: .; d_call: TRBD1; j_call: TRBJ2-5; cdr3_nt: TGTGCCAGCAGCTGGACAGGGATAGGAGAGACCCAGTACTTC; cdr3_aa: CASSWTGIGETQYF
v_call: TRBV12-3/TRBV12-4; clone_size: few; d_call: TRBD1; j_call: TRBJ1-2; cdr3_nt: TGTGCCAGCAGTTTAGACAGGGGGCGAGGTGGCTACACCTTC; cdr3_aa: CASSLDRGRGGYTF
v_call: TRBV28; clone_size: .; d_call: TRBD1; j_call: TRBJ2-7; cdr3_nt: TGTGCCAGCAGCGACTTGACAGGGCGCGAGCAGTACTTC; cdr3_aa: CASSDLTGREQYF
v_call: TRBV28; clone_size: .; d_call: .; j_call: TRBJ2-2; cdr3_nt: TGTGCCAGCGGTTCCCGGACACCGCGGACCGGGGAGCTGTTTTTT; cdr3_aa: CASGSRTPRTGELFF
v_call: TRBV4-3; clone_size: .; d_call: .; j_call: TRBJ2-5; cdr3_nt: TGCGCCAGCAGCCAAGGGGGAACCGGGGGGACCCAGTACTTC; cdr3_aa: CASSQGGTGGTQYF
v_call: TRBV3-1; clone_size: .; d_call: TRBD1; j_call: TRBJ2-7; cdr3_nt: TGTGCCAGCAGCCGAACCGGGACAGCGCCCCACGAGCAGTACTTC; cdr3_aa: CASSRTGTAPHEQYF
v_call: TRBV15; clone_size: .; d_call: .; j_call: TRBJ1-6; cdr3_nt: TGTGCCACCAGCAGAGGTGGAGGGACACAAAATTCACCCCTCCACTTT; cdr3_aa: CATSRGGGTQNSPLHF
v_call: TRBV24-1; clone_size: .; d_call: .; j_call: TRBJ2-1; cdr3_nt: TGTGCCACCAGTTCGGTCGATGAGCAGTTCTTC; cdr3_aa: CATSSVDEQFF
v_call: TRBV5-1; clone_size: few; d_call: .; j_call: TRBJ2-2; cdr3_nt: TGCGCCAGCAGCTTTGGCACAGGGCGTACCGGGGAGCTGTTTTTT; cdr3_aa: CASSFGTGRTGELFF
v_call: TRBV12-3/TRBV12-4; clone_size: many; d_call: .; j_call: TRBJ1-1; cdr3_nt: TGTGCCAGCAGTATCAACACTGAAGCTTTCTTT; cdr3_aa: CASSINTEAFF
v_call: TRBV7-2; clone_size: .; d_call: TRBD2; j_call: TRBJ2-1; cdr3_nt: TGTGCCAGCAGCTTAGATACTAGCGTCCCCCCTGAGCAGTTCTTC; cdr3_aa: CASSLDTSVPPEQFF
v_call: TRBV6-2/TRBV6-3; clone_size: .; d_call: .; j_call: TRBJ2-5; cdr3_nt: TGTGCCAGCAGTATCAGGGCCCTCCAAGAGACCCAGTACTTC; cdr3_aa: CASSIRALQETQYF
v_call: TRBV11-3; clone_size: .; d_call: TRBD2; j_call: TRBJ2-3; cdr3_nt: TGTGCCAGCAGCTTAGTGTCAACTAGCGGAACAGATACGCAGTATTTT; cdr3_aa: CASSLVSTSGTDTQYF